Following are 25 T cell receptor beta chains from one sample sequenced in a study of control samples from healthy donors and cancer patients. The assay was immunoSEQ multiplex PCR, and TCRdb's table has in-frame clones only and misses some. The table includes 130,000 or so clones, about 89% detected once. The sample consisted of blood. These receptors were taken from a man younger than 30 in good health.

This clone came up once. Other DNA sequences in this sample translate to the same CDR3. CDR3 sequence: CASSSNLNTEAFF. The CDR3 DNA is TGTGCCAGCAGTTCCAACTTGAACACTGAAGCTTTCTTT. The rearrangement uses TRBV12-3 or TRBV12-4 and TRBJ1-1; D ambiguous. Trimming shortened V by 4 bases and J by 0 bases, and 6 bases separated the two germline ends. The CDR3 runs 13 residues.

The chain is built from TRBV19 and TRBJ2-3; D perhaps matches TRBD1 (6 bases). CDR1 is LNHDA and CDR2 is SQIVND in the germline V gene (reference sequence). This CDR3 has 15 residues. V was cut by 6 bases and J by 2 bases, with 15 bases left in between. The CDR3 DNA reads TGTGCCAGTAGGACGACAGGAGGTTCCACAGATACGCAGTATTTT. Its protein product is CASRTTGGSTDTQYF. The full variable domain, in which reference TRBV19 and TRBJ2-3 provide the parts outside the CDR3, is DGGITQSPKYLFRKEGQNVTLSCEQNLNHDAMYWYRQDPGQGLRLIYYSQIVNDFQKGDIAEGYSVSREKKESFPLTVTSAQKNPTAFYLCASRTTGGSTDTQYFGPGTRLTVL.

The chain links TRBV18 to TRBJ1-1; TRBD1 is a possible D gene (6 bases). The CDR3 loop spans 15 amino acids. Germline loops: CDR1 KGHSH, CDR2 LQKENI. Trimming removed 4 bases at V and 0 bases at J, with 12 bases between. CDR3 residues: CASSRTAALNTEAFF. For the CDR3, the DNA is TGTGCCAGCTCACGGACAGCCGCCCTGAACACTGAAGCTTTCTTT.

This CDR3 is CSARESAEQYF. DNA of the CDR3: TGCAGTGCTAGAGAAAGCGCCGAGCAGTACTTC. The genes are TRBV20-1 and TRBJ2-7; D not certain. Germline lookup yields CDR1 DFQATT and CDR2 SNEGSKA (reference sequence). The CDR3 is 11 residues long. The V end lost 0 bases, the J end lost 6 bases, and 6 bases lay between the germline ends.

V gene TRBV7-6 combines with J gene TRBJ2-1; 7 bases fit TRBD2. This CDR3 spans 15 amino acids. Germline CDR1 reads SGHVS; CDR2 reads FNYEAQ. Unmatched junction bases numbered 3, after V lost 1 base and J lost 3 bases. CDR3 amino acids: CASSLEAGFYNEQFF. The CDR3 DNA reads TGTGCCAGCAGCTTAGAAGCGGGGTTCTACAATGAGCAGTTCTTC.

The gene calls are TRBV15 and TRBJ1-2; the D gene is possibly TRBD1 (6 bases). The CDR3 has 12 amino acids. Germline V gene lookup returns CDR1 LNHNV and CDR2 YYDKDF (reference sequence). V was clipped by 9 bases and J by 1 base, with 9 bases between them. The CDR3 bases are TGTGCCACGGGGGCGAGTAACTATGGCTACACCTTC. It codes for CATGASNYGYTF.

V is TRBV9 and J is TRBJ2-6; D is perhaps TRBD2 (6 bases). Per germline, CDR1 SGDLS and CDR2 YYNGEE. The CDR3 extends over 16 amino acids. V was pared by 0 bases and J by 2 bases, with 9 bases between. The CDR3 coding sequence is TGTGCCAGCAGCGTAGCTCGGGGGACTGGGGCCAACGTCCTGACTTTC. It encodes CASSVARGTGANVLTF.

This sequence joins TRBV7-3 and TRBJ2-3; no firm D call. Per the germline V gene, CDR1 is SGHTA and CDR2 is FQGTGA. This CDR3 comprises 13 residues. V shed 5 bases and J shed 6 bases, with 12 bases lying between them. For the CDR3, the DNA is TGTGCCAGCAGCCTGGGCCCTGCGGATACGCAGTATTTT. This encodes CASSLGPADTQYF.

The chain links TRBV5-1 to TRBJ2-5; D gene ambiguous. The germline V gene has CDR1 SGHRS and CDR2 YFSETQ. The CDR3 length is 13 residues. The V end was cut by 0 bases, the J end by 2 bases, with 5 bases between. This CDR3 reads CASSLGGQETQYF. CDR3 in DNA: TGCGCCAGCAGCTTGGGGGGTCAAGAGACCCAGTACTTC.

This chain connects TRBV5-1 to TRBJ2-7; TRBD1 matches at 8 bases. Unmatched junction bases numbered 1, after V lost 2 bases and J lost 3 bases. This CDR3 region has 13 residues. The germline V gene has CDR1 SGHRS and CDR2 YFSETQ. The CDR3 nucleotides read TGCGCCAGCAGCTTAACAGGGGGCTACGAGCAGTACTTC. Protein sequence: CASSLTGGYEQYF.

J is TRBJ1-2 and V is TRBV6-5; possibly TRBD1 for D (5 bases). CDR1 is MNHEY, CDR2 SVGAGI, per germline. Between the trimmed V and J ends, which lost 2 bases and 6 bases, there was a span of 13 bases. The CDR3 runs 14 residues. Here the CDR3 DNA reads TGTGCCAGCAGTTACGGGGCCGGGAGGGATGGCTACACCTTC. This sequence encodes CASSYGAGRDGYTF.

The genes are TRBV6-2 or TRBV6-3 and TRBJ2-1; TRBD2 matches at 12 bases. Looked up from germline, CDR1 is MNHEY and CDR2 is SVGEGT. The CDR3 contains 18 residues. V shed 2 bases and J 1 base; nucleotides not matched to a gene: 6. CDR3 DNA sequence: TGTGCCAGCAGTTACCTCACTAGCGGGGGGATTTCCTACAATGAGCAGTTCTTC. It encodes CASSYLTSGGISYNEQFF.

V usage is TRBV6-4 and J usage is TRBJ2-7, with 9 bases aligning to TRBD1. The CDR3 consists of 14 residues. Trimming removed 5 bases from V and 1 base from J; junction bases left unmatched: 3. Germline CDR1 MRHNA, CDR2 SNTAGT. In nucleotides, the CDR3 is TGTGCCAGCAGTAGGGACAGGGTATCCTACGAGCAGTACTTC. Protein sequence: CASSRDRVSYEQYF.

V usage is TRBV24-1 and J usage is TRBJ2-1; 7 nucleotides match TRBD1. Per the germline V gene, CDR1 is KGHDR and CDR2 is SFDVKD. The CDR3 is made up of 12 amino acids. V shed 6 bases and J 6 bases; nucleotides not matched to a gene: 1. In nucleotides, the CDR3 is TGTGCCACCAGTCCAGGGGGCAATGAGCAGTTCTTC. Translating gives CATSPGGNEQFF.

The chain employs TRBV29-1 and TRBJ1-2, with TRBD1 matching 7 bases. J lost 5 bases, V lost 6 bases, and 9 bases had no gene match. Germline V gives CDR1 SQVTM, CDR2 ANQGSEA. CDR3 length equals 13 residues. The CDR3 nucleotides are TGCAGCGTCCCCGGGACAGCAGAGTATGGCTACACCTTC. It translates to CSVPGTAEYGYTF.

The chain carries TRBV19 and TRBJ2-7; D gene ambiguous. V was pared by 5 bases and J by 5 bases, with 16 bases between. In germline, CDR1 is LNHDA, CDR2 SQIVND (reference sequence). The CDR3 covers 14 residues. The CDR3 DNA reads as TGTGCCAGTAGTTGGGCGTCAAACGAGGACGAGCAGTACTTC. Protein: CASSWASNEDEQYF.

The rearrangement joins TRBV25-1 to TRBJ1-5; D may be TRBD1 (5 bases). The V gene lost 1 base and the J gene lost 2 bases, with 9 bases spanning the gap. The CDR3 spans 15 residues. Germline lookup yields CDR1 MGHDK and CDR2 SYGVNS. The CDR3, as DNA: TGTGCCAGCAGTGAATCGGGGGGAGGCAATCAGCCCCAGCATTTT. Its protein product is CASSESGGGNQPQHF.

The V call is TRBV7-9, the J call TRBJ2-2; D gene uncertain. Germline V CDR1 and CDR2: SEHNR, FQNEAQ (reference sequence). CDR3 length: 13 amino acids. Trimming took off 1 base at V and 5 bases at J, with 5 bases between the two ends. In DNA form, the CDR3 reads TGTGCCAGCAGCTTAGAACGTACCGGGGAGCTGTTTTTT. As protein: CASSLERTGELFF.

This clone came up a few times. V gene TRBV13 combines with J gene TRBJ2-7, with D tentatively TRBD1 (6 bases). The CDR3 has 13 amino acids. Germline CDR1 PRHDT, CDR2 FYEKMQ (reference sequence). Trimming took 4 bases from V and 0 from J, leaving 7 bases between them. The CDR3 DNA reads TGTGCCAGCAGCTCGGACAGCTCCTACGAGCAGTACTTC. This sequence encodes CASSSDSSYEQYF. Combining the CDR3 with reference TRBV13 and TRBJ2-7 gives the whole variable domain AAGVIQSPRHLIKEKRETATLKCYPIPRHDTVYWYQQGPGQDPQFLISFYEKMQSDKGSIPDRFSAQQFSDYHSELNMSSLELGDSALYFCASSSDSSYEQYFGPGTRLTVT.

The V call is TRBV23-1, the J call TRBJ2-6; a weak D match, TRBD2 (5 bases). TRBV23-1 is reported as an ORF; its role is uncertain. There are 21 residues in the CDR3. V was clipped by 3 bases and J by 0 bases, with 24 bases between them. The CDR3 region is CASSHSSREQRNSSGANVLTF. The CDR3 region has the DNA TGCGCCAGCAGTCATTCGAGTCGGGAACAGCGCAATAGCTCTGGGGCCAACGTCCTGACTTTC.

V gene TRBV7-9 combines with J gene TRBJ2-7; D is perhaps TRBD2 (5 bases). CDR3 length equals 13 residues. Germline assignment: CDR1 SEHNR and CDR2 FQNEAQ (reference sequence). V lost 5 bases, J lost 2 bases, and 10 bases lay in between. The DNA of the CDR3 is TGTGCCAGCAGCCCCCCCGGGACCTACGAGCAGTACTTC. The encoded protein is CASSPPGTYEQYF.

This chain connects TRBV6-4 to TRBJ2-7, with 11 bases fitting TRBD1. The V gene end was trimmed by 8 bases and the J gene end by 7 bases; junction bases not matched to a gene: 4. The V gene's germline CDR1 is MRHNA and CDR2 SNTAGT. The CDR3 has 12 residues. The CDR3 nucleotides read TGTGCCAGCGGACAGGGGGCTCGGGAGCAGTACTTC. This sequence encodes CASGQGAREQYF.

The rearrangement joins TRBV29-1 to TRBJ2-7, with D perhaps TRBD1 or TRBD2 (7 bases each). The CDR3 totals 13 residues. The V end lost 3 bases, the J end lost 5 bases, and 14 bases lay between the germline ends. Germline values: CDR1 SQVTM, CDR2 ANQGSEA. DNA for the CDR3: TGCAGCGTTGACCTCGCAGGGGGGGACGAGCAGTACTTC. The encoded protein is CSVDLAGGDEQYF.

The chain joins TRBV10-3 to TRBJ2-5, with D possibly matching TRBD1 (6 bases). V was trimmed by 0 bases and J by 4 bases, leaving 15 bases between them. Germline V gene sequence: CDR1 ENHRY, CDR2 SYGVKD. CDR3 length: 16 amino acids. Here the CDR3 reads CAISESRTARGETQYF. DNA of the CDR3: TGTGCCATCAGTGAGTCGAGGACAGCCCGAGGAGAGACCCAGTACTTC.

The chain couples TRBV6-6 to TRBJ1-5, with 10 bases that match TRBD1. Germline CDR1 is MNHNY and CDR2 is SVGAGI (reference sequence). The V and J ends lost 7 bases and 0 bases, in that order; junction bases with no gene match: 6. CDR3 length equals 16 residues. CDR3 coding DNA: TGTGCCAGCAAGGGACAGGGGACTTATAGCAATCAGCCCCAGCATTTT. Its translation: CASKGQGTYSNQPQHF.